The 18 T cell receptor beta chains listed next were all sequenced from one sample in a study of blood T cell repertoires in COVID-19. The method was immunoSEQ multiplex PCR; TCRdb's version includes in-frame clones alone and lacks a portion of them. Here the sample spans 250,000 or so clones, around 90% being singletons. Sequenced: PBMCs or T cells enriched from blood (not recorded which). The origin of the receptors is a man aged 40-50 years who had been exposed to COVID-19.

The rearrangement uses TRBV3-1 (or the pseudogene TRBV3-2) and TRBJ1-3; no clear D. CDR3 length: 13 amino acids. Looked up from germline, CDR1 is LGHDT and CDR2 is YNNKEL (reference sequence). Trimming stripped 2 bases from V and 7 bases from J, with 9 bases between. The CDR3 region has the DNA TGTGCCAGCAGCCAAACCCCCGAGAACACCATATATTTT. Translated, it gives CASSQTPENTIYF.

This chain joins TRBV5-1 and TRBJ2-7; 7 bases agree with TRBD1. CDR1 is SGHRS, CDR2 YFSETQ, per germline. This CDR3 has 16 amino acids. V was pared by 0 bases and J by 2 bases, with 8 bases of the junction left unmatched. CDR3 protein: CASSLGFGQDAYEQYF. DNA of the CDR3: TGCGCCAGCAGCTTGGGGTTTGGACAGGACGCCTACGAGCAGTACTTC.

The CDR3, as DNA: TGTGCCAGCAGTATCCGGGACAGGGGGACCTACGAGCAGTACTTC. Protein: CASSIRDRGTYEQYF. The rearrangement links TRBV27 to TRBJ2-7; 11 bases agree with TRBD1. The CDR3 contains 15 residues. Unmatched junction bases numbered 5, after V lost 5 bases and J lost 2 bases. The germline CDR1 and CDR2 sequences are MNHEY and SMNVEV (reference sequence).

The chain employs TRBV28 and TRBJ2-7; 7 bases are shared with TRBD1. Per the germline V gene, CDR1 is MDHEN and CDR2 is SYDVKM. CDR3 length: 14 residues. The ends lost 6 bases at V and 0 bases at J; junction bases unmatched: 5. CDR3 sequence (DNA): TGTGCCAGCAGCCTAGGACAGGCCTCCTACGAGCAGTACTTC. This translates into CASSLGQASYEQYF.

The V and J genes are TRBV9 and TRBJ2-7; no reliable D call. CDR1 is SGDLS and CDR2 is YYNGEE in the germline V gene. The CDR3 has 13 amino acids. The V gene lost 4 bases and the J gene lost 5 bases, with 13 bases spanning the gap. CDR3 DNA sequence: TGTGCCAGCAGCCCCGGCGGTAATCACGAGCAGTACTTC. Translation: CASSPGGNHEQYF.

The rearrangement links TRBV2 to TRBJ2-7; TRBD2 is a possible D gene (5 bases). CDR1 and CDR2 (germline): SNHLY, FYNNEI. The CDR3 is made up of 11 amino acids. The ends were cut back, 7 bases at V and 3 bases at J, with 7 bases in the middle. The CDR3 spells CASIGVYEQYF. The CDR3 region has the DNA TGTGCCAGCATCGGGGTCTACGAGCAGTACTTC.

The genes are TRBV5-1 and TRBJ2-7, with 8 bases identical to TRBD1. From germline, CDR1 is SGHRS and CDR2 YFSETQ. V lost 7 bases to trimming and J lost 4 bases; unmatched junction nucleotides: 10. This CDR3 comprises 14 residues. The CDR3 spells CASFPGTGSYEQYF. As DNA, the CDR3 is TGCGCCAGCTTTCCCGGGACAGGAAGTTACGAGCAGTACTTC.

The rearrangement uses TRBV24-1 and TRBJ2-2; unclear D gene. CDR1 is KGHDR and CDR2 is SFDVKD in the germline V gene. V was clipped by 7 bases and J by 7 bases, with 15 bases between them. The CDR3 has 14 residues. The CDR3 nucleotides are TGTGCCACCAGAGCCGAGGCCCCACGCGGGGAGCTGTTTTTT. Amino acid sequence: CATRAEAPRGELFF.

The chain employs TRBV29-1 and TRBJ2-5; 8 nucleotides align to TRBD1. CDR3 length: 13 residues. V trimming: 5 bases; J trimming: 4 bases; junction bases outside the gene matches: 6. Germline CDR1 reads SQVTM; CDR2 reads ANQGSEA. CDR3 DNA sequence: TGCAGCGTTTTGACAGGGGTTCGAGAGACCCAGTACTTC. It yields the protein CSVLTGVRETQYF. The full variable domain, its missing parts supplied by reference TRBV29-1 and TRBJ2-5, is SAVISQKPSRDICQRGTSLTIQCQVDSQVTMMFWYRQQPGQSLTLIATANQGSEATYESGFVIDKFPISRPNLTFSTLTVSNMSPEDSSIYLCSVLTGVRETQYFGPGTRLLVL.

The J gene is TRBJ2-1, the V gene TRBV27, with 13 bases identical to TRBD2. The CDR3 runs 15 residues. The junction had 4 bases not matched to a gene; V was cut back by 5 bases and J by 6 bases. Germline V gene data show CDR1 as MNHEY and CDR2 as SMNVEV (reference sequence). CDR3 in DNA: TGTGCCAGCAGTCCTGGGACTAGCGGGGCCAATGAGCAGTTCTTC. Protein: CASSPGTSGANEQFF.

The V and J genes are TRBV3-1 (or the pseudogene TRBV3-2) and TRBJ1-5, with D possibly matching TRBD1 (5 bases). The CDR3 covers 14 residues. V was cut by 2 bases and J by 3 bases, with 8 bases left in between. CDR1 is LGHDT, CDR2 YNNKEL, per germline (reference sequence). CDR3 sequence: CASSQRQINQPQHF. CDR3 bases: TGTGCCAGCAGCCAACGACAGATCAATCAGCCCCAGCATTTT.

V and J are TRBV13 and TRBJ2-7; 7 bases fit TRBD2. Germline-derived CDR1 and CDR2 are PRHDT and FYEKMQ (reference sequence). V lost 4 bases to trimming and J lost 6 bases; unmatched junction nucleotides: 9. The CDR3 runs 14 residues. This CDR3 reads CASSSYRDYLEQYF. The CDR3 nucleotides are TGTGCCAGCAGCTCTTACCGGGACTACCTCGAGCAGTACTTC. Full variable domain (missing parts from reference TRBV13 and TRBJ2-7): AAGVIQSPRHLIKEKRETATLKCYPIPRHDTVYWYQQGPGQDPQFLISFYEKMQSDKGSIPDRFSAQQFSDYHSELNMSSLELGDSALYFCASSSYRDYLEQYFGPGTRLTVT.

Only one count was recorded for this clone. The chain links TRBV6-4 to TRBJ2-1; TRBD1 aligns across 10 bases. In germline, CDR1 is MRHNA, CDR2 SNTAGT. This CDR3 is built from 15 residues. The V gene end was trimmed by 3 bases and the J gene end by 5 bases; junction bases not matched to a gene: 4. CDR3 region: CASSEDRGTNNEQFF. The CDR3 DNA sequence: TGTGCCAGCAGTGAGGACAGGGGGACGAACAATGAGCAGTTCTTC.

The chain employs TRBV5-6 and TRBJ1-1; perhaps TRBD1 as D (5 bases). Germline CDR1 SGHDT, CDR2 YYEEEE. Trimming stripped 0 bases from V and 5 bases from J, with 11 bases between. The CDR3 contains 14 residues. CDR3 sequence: CASSLDSGETEAFF. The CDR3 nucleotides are TGTGCCAGCAGCTTGGATTCGGGGGAAACTGAAGCTTTCTTT.

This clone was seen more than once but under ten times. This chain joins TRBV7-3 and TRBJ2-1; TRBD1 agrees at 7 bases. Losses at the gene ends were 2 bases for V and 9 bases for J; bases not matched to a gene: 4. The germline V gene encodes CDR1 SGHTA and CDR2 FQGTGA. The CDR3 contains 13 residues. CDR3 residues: CASSLSTGSEQFF. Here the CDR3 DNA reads TGTGCCAGCAGCTTATCGACAGGGAGTGAGCAGTTCTTC.

The CDR3: CASLRQGATNTEAFF. CDR3 in DNA: TGTGCCAGCCTCCGACAGGGGGCGACGAACACTGAAGCTTTCTTT. The chain couples TRBV19 to TRBJ1-1; 10 bases align to TRBD1. This CDR3 has 15 amino acids. The J segment lost 1 base and the V segment lost 9 bases, leaving 8 bases of the junction unmatched. Germline CDR1 is LNHDA and CDR2 is SQIVND (reference sequence). The full variable domain, its missing parts supplied by reference TRBV19 and TRBJ1-1, is DGGITQSPKYLFRKEGQNVTLSCEQNLNHDAMYWYRQDPGQGLRLIYYSQIVNDFQKGDIAEGYSVSREKKESFPLTVTSAQKNPTAFYLCASLRQGATNTEAFFGQGTRLTVV.

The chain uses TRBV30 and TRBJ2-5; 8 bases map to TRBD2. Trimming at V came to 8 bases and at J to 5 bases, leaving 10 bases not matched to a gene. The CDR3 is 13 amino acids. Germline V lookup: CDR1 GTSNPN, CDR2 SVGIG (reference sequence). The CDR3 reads CAGRAGVAETQYF. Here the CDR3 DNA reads TGTGCCGGACGAGCGGGGGTCGCGGAGACCCAGTACTTC.

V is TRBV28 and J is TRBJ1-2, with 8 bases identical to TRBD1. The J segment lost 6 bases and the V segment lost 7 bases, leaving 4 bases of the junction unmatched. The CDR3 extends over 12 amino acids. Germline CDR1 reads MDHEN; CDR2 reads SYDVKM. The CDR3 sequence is CASNLQGDGYTF. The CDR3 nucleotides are TGTGCCAGCAATCTACAGGGGGATGGCTACACCTTC.